This T cell receptor beta chain was sequenced for a study of blood T cell repertoires in COVID-19. Using immunoSEQ multiplex PCR, the repertoire was profiled, and TCRdb retains in-frame clones only, with some absent. The sample lists 200,000 to 300,000 clones, around nine tenths occurring once. V was cut by 4 bases and J by 2 bases, with 6 bases left in between. This CDR3 spans 13 amino acids. The TCR originated in a man between 35 and 55 years old who had recovered from COVID-19. Sequenced sample: peripheral blood. The chain has TRBV12-3 or TRBV12-4 and TRBJ1-5, with D possibly matching TRBD1 (6 bases). CDR3 DNA: TGTGCCAGCAGTTGGACAGGCAATCAGCCCCAGCATTTT. Encoded protein: CASSWTGNQPQHF.